The next 19 T cell receptor beta chains were all read from a single sample in a study of beta chain features in type 1 diabetes. Antigen specificity for these receptors is unknown. What was sequenced were expressed TCRB transcripts, since all of the isolated RNA had been reverse transcribed. Using immunoSEQ multiplex PCR, the repertoire was profiled, and TCRdb retains in-frame clones only, with some absent. This table has some 280,000 clones, roughly an eighth appearing once. Overall study findings and caveats: Moderately but significantly shorter TCRB CDR3s were found in Type 1 diabetes patients in all four CD4+ subsets.

Specimen: naive CD4+ T cells from blood. All receptors come from a man under 40 with type 1 diabetes.

This clone has only a few counts. The V gene is TRBV28, the J gene TRBJ2-3, with D tentatively TRBD1 (6 bases). The CDR3 has 15 amino acids. The germline gives CDR1 MDHEN, CDR2 SYDVKM. V gave up 1 base and J gave up 4 bases, with 12 bases separating them. The CDR3 nucleotides read TGTGCCAGCAGTTTATTGGGACAAGGGGCAGATACGCAGTATTTT. Translated, it gives CASSLLGQGADTQYF. The full variable domain, completed using reference TRBV28 and TRBJ2-3, is DVKVTQSSRYLVKRTGEKVFLECVQDMDHENMFWYRQDPGLGLRLIYFSYDVKMKEKGDIPEGYSVSREKKERFSLILESASTNQTSMYLCASSLLGQGADTQYFGPGTRLTVL.

This clone showed up just a few times. The chain combines TRBV19 with TRBJ1-2; 7 bases are shared with TRBD1. The trim removed 7 bases at V and 4 bases at J, leaving 9 bases unmatched. Germline V gene lookup returns CDR1 LNHDA and CDR2 SQIVND (reference sequence). The CDR3 runs to 14 residues. The CDR3 DNA reads TGTGCCAGTACAACAGGGGCCTCGGGCTATGGCTACACCTTC. This gives the protein CASTTGASGYGYTF.

This clone was detected only a few times. The chain recombines TRBV5-1 with TRBJ2-7, with unresolved D. Trimming removed 0 bases from V and 4 bases from J, with 17 bases in between. The CDR3 loop spans 16 amino acids. Germline CDR1 and CDR2: SGHRS and YFSETQ. CDR3 bases: TGCGCCAGCAGCTTGGGTGTTGCGTTTGGGCTATACGAGCAGTACTTC. As protein: CASSLGVAFGLYEQYF.

The V call is TRBV6-6, the J call TRBJ2-1; possibly TRBD2 for D (7 bases). The germline CDR1 and CDR2 sequences are MNHNY and SVGAGI (reference sequence). Trimming took 2 bases from V and 8 from J, leaving 19 bases between them. This CDR3 is built from 16 residues. The DNA of the CDR3 is TGTGCCAGCAGTTACCCCGCGCGCGGGGGCGTTTATGAGCAGTTCTTC. This codes for CASSYPARGGVYEQFF.

This chain connects TRBV19 to TRBJ2-5, with TRBD1 matching over 9 bases. The V and J ends lost 10 bases and 5 bases, in that order; junction bases with no gene match: 8. The CDR3 consists of 13 residues. Germline V CDR1 and CDR2: LNHDA, SQIVND (reference sequence). The CDR3 sequence is CATTGDRDETQYF. DNA of the CDR3: TGTGCCACTACCGGGGACAGGGACGAGACCCAGTACTTC.

A few counts support this clone. The chain links TRBV4-3 to TRBJ1-2, with TRBD1 matching over 9 bases. This CDR3 is 13 amino acids long. Trimming cost V 4 bases and J 4 bases; bases outside gene matches: 1. From germline, CDR1 is LGHNA and CDR2 YSLEER. The CDR3 region is CASSPTGGYGYTF. CDR3 bases: TGCGCCAGCAGCCCGACAGGGGGCTATGGCTACACCTTC.

This rearrangement joins TRBV9 to TRBJ2-5; tentatively, D is TRBD2 (6 bases). Germline values: CDR1 SGDLS, CDR2 YYNGEE. CDR3 length: 15 amino acids. V lost 0 bases and J 4 bases, leaving 13 bases between the germline ends. In DNA form, the CDR3 reads TGTGCCAGCAGCGTAGAATCGGGAGTGGCAGAGACCCAGTACTTC. The encoded protein is CASSVESGVAETQYF.

This clone has more than one count but fewer than ten. The CDR3 here is CASRASVQETQYF. CDR3 DNA sequence: TGTGCCAGCCGTGCGAGCGTACAAGAGACCCAGTACTTC. This sequence joins TRBV28 and TRBJ2-5; D unresolved. CDR3 size: 13 residues. Germline-derived CDR1 and CDR2 are MDHEN and SYDVKM. V was pared by 8 bases and J by 2 bases, with 12 bases between. The full variable domain, its missing parts supplied by reference TRBV28 and TRBJ2-5, is DVKVTQSSRYLVKRTGEKVFLECVQDMDHENMFWYRQDPGLGLRLIYFSYDVKMKEKGDIPEGYSVSREKKERFSLILESASTNQTSMYLCASRASVQETQYFGPGTRLLVL.

This clone occurred a few times. The chain carries TRBV5-1 and TRBJ2-2, with a possible D match to TRBD2 (6 bases). V was pared by 1 base and J by 4 bases, with 11 bases between. The CDR3 is made up of 15 amino acids. Germline V lookup: CDR1 SGHRS, CDR2 YFSETQ. CDR3 sequence: CASSLTGVSTGELFF. The CDR3 DNA reads TGCGCCAGCAGCTTGACGGGAGTCTCCACCGGGGAGCTGTTTTTT. Full variable domain (outside the CDR3, taken from reference TRBV5-1 and TRBJ2-2): KAGVTQTPRYLIKTRGQQVTLSCSPISGHRSVSWYQQTPGQGLQFLFEYFSETQRNKGNFPGRFSGRQFSNSRSEMNVSTLELGDSALYLCASSLTGVSTGELFFGEGSRLTVL.

The gene calls are TRBV14 and TRBJ2-1, with TRBD2 matching over 11 bases. Germline CDR1 and CDR2: SGHDN and FVKESK. CDR3 length equals 16 residues. After removal of 3 bases from V and 6 bases from J, the junction contained 7 bases not matched to a gene. CDR3 coding DNA: TGTGCCAGCAGCCACCGAGGACTAGCGGGCTTCAATGAGCAGTTCTTC. The encoded protein is CASSHRGLAGFNEQFF.

This chain connects TRBV7-8 to TRBJ2-7, with unresolved D. CDR3 length: 13 residues. Per germline, CDR1 SGHVS and CDR2 FQNEAQ. V lost 1 base to trimming and J lost 2 bases, with 6 bases between them. For the CDR3, the DNA is TGTGCCAGCAGCTTAGGCAGGCCCTACGAGCAGTACTTC. It codes for CASSLGRPYEQYF.

This clone was seen a few times. This chain joins TRBV5-1 and TRBJ2-1, with 8 positions matching TRBD2. The germline V gene has CDR1 SGHRS and CDR2 YFSETQ. This CDR3 is built from 15 residues. Germline trimming cut 4 bases from V and 6 bases from J; bases unmatched to any gene: 9. In nucleotides, the CDR3 is TGCGCCAGCAGCCAGGGACCGGGAGGGGTCAATGAGCAGTTCTTC. It codes for CASSQGPGGVNEQFF.

The chain employs TRBV28 and TRBJ1-1; 8 bases fit TRBD1. The germline gives CDR1 MDHEN, CDR2 SYDVKM. The V and J ends lost 7 bases and 4 bases, in that order; junction bases with no gene match: 11. This CDR3 contains 15 residues. Here the CDR3 DNA reads TGTGCCAGCACAGACAGGGGCCGCGGATCCACTGAAGCTTTCTTT. This codes for CASTDRGRGSTEAFF.

This clone turned up a few times. The J gene is TRBJ2-3, the V gene TRBV7-2, with D possibly TRBD2 on 7 matching bases. The ends were cut back, 1 base at V and 10 bases at J, with 18 bases in the middle. In germline, CDR1 is SGHTA, CDR2 FQGNSA. This CDR3 is 15 amino acids long. The CDR3 nucleotides read TGTGCCAGCAGCTTAGGAGGGGGGGACACACTAGCGCAGTATTTT. This encodes CASSLGGGDTLAQYF.

The chain joins TRBV28 to TRBJ2-3; 9 bases are shared with TRBD2. With 4 bases clipped from V and 2 bases from J, the junction kept 16 bases outside the gene matches. Germline loops: CDR1 MDHEN, CDR2 SYDVKM. The CDR3 is 19 residues long. The CDR3 nucleotides read TGTGCCAGCAGTTCCATCCAGAGCGGGAGGATCTCCAACACAGATACGCAGTATTTT. This encodes CASSSIQSGRISNTDTQYF.

Remarks on this clone: One end of the junction does not line up with germline, which may come from a read error. The chain combines TRBV6-5 with TRBJ2-1, with 8 bases identical to TRBD1. Germline values: CDR1 MNHEY, CDR2 SVGAGI. The CDR3 runs 15 residues. CDR3 loop: CAISADAGGKDEQFF. CDR3 coding DNA: TGTGCCATCAGTGCTGACGCAGGGGGCAAGGATGAGCAGTTCTTC.

This clone turned up a few times. J is TRBJ2-1 and V is TRBV19; 14 bases fit TRBD2. This CDR3 contains 17 residues. Germline lookup yields CDR1 LNHDA and CDR2 SQIVND (reference sequence). V lost 6 bases, J lost 0 bases, and 4 bases stayed unmatched. This CDR3 reads CASRGLAGADSYNEQFF. DNA of the CDR3: TGTGCCAGTAGGGGACTAGCGGGGGCGGACTCCTACAATGAGCAGTTCTTC.

J is TRBJ2-7 and V is TRBV7-8, with D unclear. CDR3 length: 15 amino acids. Trimming cost V 2 bases and J 2 bases, with 13 bases left between them. The germline CDR1 and CDR2 sequences are SGHVS and FQNEAQ. The CDR3 region is CASSLLQAGPYEQYF. In nucleotides, the CDR3 is TGTGCCAGCAGCTTATTGCAGGCAGGTCCCTACGAGCAGTACTTC.

This clone appeared a few times. The chain is built from TRBV11-2 and TRBJ2-3; D might be TRBD2 (5 bases). V lost 5 bases, J lost 2 bases, and 11 bases lay in between. Germline V CDR1 and CDR2: SGHAT, FQNNGV. The CDR3 length is 14 residues. CDR3 sequence: CASSRPGVTDTQYF. CDR3 coding DNA: TGTGCCAGCAGCCGGCCCGGGGTCACAGATACGCAGTATTTT. Full variable domain (missing parts from reference TRBV11-2 and TRBJ2-3): EAGVAQSPRYKIIEKRQSVAFWCNPISGHATLYWYQQILGQGPKLLIQFQNNGVVDDSQLPKDRFSAERLKGVDSTLKIQPAKLEDSAVYLCASSRPGVTDTQYFGPGTRLTVL.